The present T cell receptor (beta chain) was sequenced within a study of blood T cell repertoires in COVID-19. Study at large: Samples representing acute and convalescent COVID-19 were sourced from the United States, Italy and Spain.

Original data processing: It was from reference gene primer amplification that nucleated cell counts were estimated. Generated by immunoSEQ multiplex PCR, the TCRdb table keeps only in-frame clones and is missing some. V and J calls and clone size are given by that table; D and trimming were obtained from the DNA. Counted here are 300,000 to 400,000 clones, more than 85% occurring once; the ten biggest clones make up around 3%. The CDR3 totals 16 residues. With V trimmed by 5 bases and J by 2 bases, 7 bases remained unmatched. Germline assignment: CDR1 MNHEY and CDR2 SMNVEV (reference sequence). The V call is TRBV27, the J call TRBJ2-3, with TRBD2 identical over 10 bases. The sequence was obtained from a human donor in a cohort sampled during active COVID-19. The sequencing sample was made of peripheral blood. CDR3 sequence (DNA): TGTGCCAGCAGTCTCCTAGCGGGAGTAATCACAGATACGCAGTATTTT. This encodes CASSLLAGVITDTQYF.